This TCR beta chain was sequenced in a study of a mutant IDH1 vaccine in newly diagnosed glioma. Study information: Patients received vaccination from 4-6 weeks after radiotherapy alone, or with temozolomide cycles. Previous care, which was radiotherapy, temozolomide, or both, most often involved both.

The germline CDR1 and CDR2 sequences are MDHEN and SYDVKM. The CDR3 loop spans 14 amino acids. V was cut by 8 bases and J by 4 bases, with 15 bases left in between. Only in-frame clones appear in the TCRdb table, and some are missing; sequencing was by immunoSEQ multiplex PCR. This sample has about 94,000 clones, with roughly nine tenths found just once. Time point specified: week 47, end of study. Vaccination used 300 ug of mutant IDH1 20-mer peptide per dose, with topical imiquimod. Patients came in for eight vaccinations, in weeks 1, 3, 5, 7, 11, 15, 19 and 23. Those who donated had recent WHO grade 3 or 4 IDH1-mutant, ATRX-lost astrocytomas. Comments on this clone: As yet, its antigen is unknown.

The starting material was PBMCs, obtained from a glioma patient whose treatment included an IDH1 peptide vaccine. The sequence was collected from a woman between 45 and 65 years old with glioma. The V call is TRBV28, the J call TRBJ1-3; TRBD1 might be the D (6 bases). CDR3 DNA: TGTGCCAGCGCCGCTGGGGGGACAGGAAACACCATATATTTT. This translates into CASAAGGTGNTIYF.